One sample yielded the 11 T cell receptor beta chains listed below, sequenced in a study of cytomegalovirus exposure and HLA in healthy donors. With 60 Vbeta and 13 Jbeta primers, the PCR was carried out. The data were produced by immunoSEQ multiplex PCR, yet TCRdb's version contains in-frame clones alone and is incomplete. The data contain 150,000 to 200,000 clones, around 73% of them singletons. The sample taken for sequencing was PBMCs. These receptors all come from a male donor in good health and CMV-seronegative.

V and J are TRBV14 and TRBJ2-7, with TRBD2 identical over 12 bases. V lost 6 bases and J lost 3; bases outside the gene matches: 6. The CDR3 totals 15 residues. Per germline, CDR1 SGHDN and CDR2 FVKESK. The CDR3 spells CASRLAGGADYEQYF. CDR3 coding DNA: TGTGCCAGCAGGCTAGCGGGAGGGGCAGACTACGAGCAGTACTTC.

The chain employs TRBV2 and TRBJ2-3, with 9 bases lining up with TRBD1. Trimming at V came to 6 bases and at J to 3 bases, leaving 10 bases not matched to a gene. Germline V gene data show CDR1 as SNHLY and CDR2 as FYNNEI. This CDR3 is built from 16 residues. The CDR3 sequence: CASSPSDRGFTDTQYF. DNA of the CDR3: TGTGCCAGCAGCCCCTCGGACAGGGGATTTACAGATACGCAGTATTTT.

This sequence joins TRBV14 and TRBJ2-7; D may be TRBD1 (6 bases). Trimming took 5 bases from V and 5 from J, leaving 16 bases between them. From germline, CDR1 is SGHDN and CDR2 FVKESK. The CDR3 spans 14 residues. In DNA form, the CDR3 reads TGTGCCAGCAGCTATGAGAACAGGGACCACGAGCAGTACTTC. This codes for CASSYENRDHEQYF. The full variable domain, completed using reference TRBV14 and TRBJ2-7, is EAGVTQFPSHSVIEKGQTVTLRCDPISGHDNLYWYRRVMGKEIKFLLHFVKESKQDESGMPNNRFLAERTGGTYSTLKVQPAELEDSGVYFCASSYENRDHEQYFGPGTRLTVT.

The chain has TRBV5-1 and TRBJ2-7, with 7 bases identical to TRBD2. CDR3 size: 12 residues. From germline, CDR1 is SGHRS and CDR2 YFSETQ. V was pared by 4 bases and J by 3 bases, with 1 base of the junction left unmatched. CDR3 nucleotides: TGCGCCAGCAGCCGGGACTACTACGAGCAGTACTTC. This gives the protein CASSRDYYEQYF. Full variable domain (missing parts from reference TRBV5-1 and TRBJ2-7): KAGVTQTPRYLIKTRGQQVTLSCSPISGHRSVSWYQQTPGQGLQFLFEYFSETQRNKGNFPGRFSGRQFSNSRSEMNVSTLELGDSALYLCASSRDYYEQYFGPGTRLTVT.

This clone has just a few counts. This rearrangement joins TRBV9 to TRBJ1-2; no reliable D call. CDR1 SGDLS and CDR2 YYNGEE come from the germline V gene. The CDR3 is 16 residues long. Trimming took 4 bases from V and 2 from J, leaving 18 bases between them. The CDR3: CASSPTWGGLNYGYTF. DNA of the CDR3: TGTGCCAGCAGCCCAACTTGGGGAGGGTTAAACTATGGCTACACCTTC.

This clone was observed a handful of times. The gene calls are TRBV14 and TRBJ1-1, with no clear D. Germline V gene lookup returns CDR1 SGHDN and CDR2 FVKESK. V was cut by 2 bases and J by 7 bases, with 11 bases left in between. The length of the CDR3 is 13 residues. The CDR3 nucleotides read TGTGCCAGCAGCCAAACGAGGGCCCTTGAAGCTTTCTTT. It encodes CASSQTRALEAFF.

This sequence joins TRBV18 and TRBJ2-1, with 8 bases that match TRBD1. Germline-derived CDR1 and CDR2 are KGHSH and LQKENI. The CDR3 runs 14 residues. With 5 bases clipped from V and 7 bases from J, the junction kept 7 bases outside the gene matches. The CDR3: CASSGQGGGNEQFF. The CDR3 bases are TGTGCCAGCTCAGGACAGGGAGGAGGGAATGAGCAGTTCTTC.

The chain employs TRBV5-4 and TRBJ2-5, with 7 positions matching TRBD1. The CDR3 is 16 amino acids. CDR1 SGHNT and CDR2 YYREEE come from the germline V gene (reference sequence). V lost 3 bases and J lost 2; bases outside the gene matches: 10. The CDR3 loop reads CASSSAAQGIQETQYF. CDR3 sequence (DNA): TGTGCCAGCAGCTCCGCGGCACAGGGGATTCAAGAGACCCAGTACTTC.

This chain joins TRBV5-1 and TRBJ2-5; D not certain. This CDR3 comprises 15 residues. The germline V and J ends were trimmed by 3 bases and 3 bases, with 15 bases remaining between them. The V gene's germline CDR1 is SGHRS and CDR2 YFSETQ. CDR3 region: CASSSISGFEETQYF. In DNA, the CDR3 is TGCGCCAGCAGCTCGATTAGTGGTTTTGAAGAGACCCAGTACTTC.

The J gene is TRBJ1-1, the V gene TRBV4-2; TRBD1 might be the D (5 bases). Trimming stripped 2 bases from V and 11 bases from J, with 15 bases between. The CDR3 extends over 13 amino acids. CDR1 and CDR2 (germline): LGHNA, YNFKEQ. The DNA of the CDR3 is TGTGCCAGCAGCCAAAACACACAGGTTGGGGCTTTCTTT. Protein sequence: CASSQNTQVGAFF.

This clone was detected only a few times. J is TRBJ2-7 and V is TRBV6-1; TRBD2 agrees at 8 bases. Germline CDR1 reads MNHNS; CDR2 reads SASEGT. The CDR3 consists of 17 residues. With V trimmed by 4 bases and J by 0 bases, 11 bases remained unmatched. The CDR3 region is CASSARGAGGFSYEQYF. In DNA, the CDR3 is TGTGCCAGCAGTGCCCGGGGGGCGGGAGGTTTCTCCTACGAGCAGTACTTC.